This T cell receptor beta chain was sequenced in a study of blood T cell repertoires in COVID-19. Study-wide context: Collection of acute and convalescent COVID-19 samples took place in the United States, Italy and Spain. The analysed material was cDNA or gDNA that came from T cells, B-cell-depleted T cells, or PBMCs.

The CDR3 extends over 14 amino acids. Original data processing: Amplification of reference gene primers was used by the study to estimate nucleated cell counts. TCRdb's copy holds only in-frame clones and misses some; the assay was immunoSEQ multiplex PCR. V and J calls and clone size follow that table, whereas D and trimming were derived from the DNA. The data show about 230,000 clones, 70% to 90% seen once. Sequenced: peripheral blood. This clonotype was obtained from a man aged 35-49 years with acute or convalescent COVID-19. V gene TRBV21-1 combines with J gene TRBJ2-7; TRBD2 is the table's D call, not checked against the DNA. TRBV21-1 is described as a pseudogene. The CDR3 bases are TGTGCCAGCAGCACCCTAGAAAGACCCTACGAGCAGTACTTC. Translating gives CASSTLERPYEQYF.